This T cell receptor beta chain originates from a study of OX40 agonist ivuxolimab in advanced cancers. The data were produced by immunoSEQ multiplex PCR, yet TCRdb's version contains in-frame clones alone and is incomplete. The sample contains nearly 60,000 clones, over 75% of which appear only once. This CDR3 is built from 15 residues. V was clipped by 6 bases and J by 0 bases, with 12 bases between them. Germline V gene data show CDR1 as MNHEY and CDR2 as SVGAGI. This TCR came from an adult with an advanced solid tumor such as melanoma, head and neck, liver or kidney cancer. The sequences come from CD4+ or CD8+ T cells sorted from blood, collected in a trial of the OX40 agonist ivuxolimab. The V and J genes are TRBV6-5 and TRBJ2-4; D may correspond to TRBD1 or TRBD2 (5 bases each). This CDR3 reads CASRPTGTAKNIQYF. The CDR3 DNA reads as TGTGCCAGCAGACCTACCGGGACAGCCAAAAACATTCAGTACTTC.